This passage covers 12 T cell receptor beta chains from one sample sequenced in a study of cytomegalovirus exposure and HLA in healthy donors. Primers for the PCR totalled 60 Vbeta and 13 Jbeta. Clones were read by immunoSEQ multiplex PCR, and TCRdb kept only the in-frame ones, dropping some. Among 100,000 to 150,000 clones listed, about 74% were seen once. Sequencing input: PBMCs. These receptors were taken from a man aged 25-40 years in good health and CMV-seronegative.

The CDR3 nucleotides read TGCGCCAGCAGCTGGGACATCAACTATGGCTACACCTTC. It encodes CASSWDINYGYTF. The chain employs TRBV5-1 and TRBJ1-2, with D possibly matching TRBD1 (6 bases). V was shortened by 3 bases and J by 2 bases, with 8 bases between the two germline ends. Germline CDR1 and CDR2: SGHRS and YFSETQ. The CDR3 is 13 amino acids.

The chain uses TRBV6-4 and TRBJ1-4, with a weak D call TRBD1 (5 bases). V lost 4 bases and J lost 7, with 19 bases in between. Germline CDR1 MRHNA, CDR2 SNTAGT. The CDR3 length is 16 residues. CDR3 nucleotides: TGTGCCAGCAGTGGCCCTCGGATCACCCAGGGTGAAAAACTGTTTTTT. Its protein product is CASSGPRITQGEKLFF.

The gene calls are TRBV27 and TRBJ2-1, with no clear D. V lost 5 bases, J lost 0 bases, and 8 bases lay in between. In germline, CDR1 is MNHEY, CDR2 SMNVEV (reference sequence). This CDR3 is built from 14 residues. The CDR3 sequence: CASSTRGSYNEQFF. The CDR3 nucleotides are TGTGCCAGCAGTACCCGAGGCTCCTACAATGAGCAGTTCTTC.

This chain joins TRBV6-1 and TRBJ2-7; no clear D gene. Germline CDR1 is MNHNS and CDR2 is SASEGT. The CDR3 spans 15 residues. Trimming stripped 1 base from V and 2 bases from J, with 12 bases between. CDR3 DNA sequence: TGTGCCAGCAGTGAAGGCGGCAGAATAGCCTACGAGCAGTACTTC. As protein: CASSEGGRIAYEQYF.

The rearrangement joins TRBV5-8 to TRBJ1-4, with 7 bases lining up with TRBD1. This CDR3 contains 14 residues. The V segment lost 3 bases and the J segment 4 bases; nucleotides outside the gene matches: 3. Germline CDR1 and CDR2: SGHTS and YDEGEE. The CDR3 sequence: CASSSGQINEKLFF. The CDR3 DNA sequence: TGTGCCAGCAGCTCGGGACAGATTAATGAAAAACTGTTTTTT.

V and J are TRBV25-1 and TRBJ1-2; 12 nucleotides line up with TRBD1. Germline loops: CDR1 MGHDK, CDR2 SYGVNS. Losses at the gene ends were 5 bases for V and 8 bases for J; bases not matched to a gene: 6. This CDR3 contains 14 residues. The CDR3 DNA is TGTGCCAGCAGTCCTCCGGGACAGGGGGCCGGCTACACCTTC. It codes for CASSPPGQGAGYTF.

The chain links TRBV7-9 to TRBJ1-6; maybe TRBD1 (6 bases). The CDR3 extends over 14 amino acids. The V gene's germline CDR1 is SEHNR and CDR2 FQNEAQ (reference sequence). With 4 bases removed from V and 7 bases from J, the gap between germline ends came to 11 bases. CDR3 region: CASSSGQINSPLHF. DNA of the CDR3: TGTGCCAGCAGCTCAGGACAGATCAATTCACCCCTCCACTTT.

J is TRBJ1-1 and V is TRBV27; D may be TRBD1 (5 bases). The CDR3 length is 11 residues. V was trimmed by 6 bases and J by 8 bases, leaving 10 bases between them. Germline assignment: CDR1 MNHEY and CDR2 SMNVEV (reference sequence). Written as DNA, the CDR3 is TGTGCCAGCAGAAATACAGGAGAAGCTTTCTTT. Protein product: CASRNTGEAFF.

The V and J genes are TRBV19 and TRBJ2-2; D is ambiguous. This CDR3 region has 15 residues. V was pared by 0 bases and J by 1 base, with 6 bases between. CDR1 and CDR2 from the germline V gene are LNHDA and SQIVND (reference sequence). CDR3 nucleotide sequence: TGTGCCAGTAGTATAGACAGTATGAACACCGGGGAGCTGTTTTTT. It codes for CASSIDSMNTGELFF.

This clone has more than one count but fewer than ten. J is TRBJ2-7 and V is TRBV27; D may be TRBD1 (6 bases). The CDR3 extends over 14 amino acids. Trimming cost V 3 bases and J 5 bases, with 14 bases left between them. Germline V gene data show CDR1 as MNHEY and CDR2 as SMNVEV (reference sequence). In DNA, the CDR3 is TGTGCCAGCAGTTTCCACAGGGCGGAGCACGAGCAGTACTTC. Translated, it gives CASSFHRAEHEQYF.

The rearrangement joins TRBV6-6 to TRBJ1-2; tentatively, D is TRBD1 (5 bases). Germline CDR1 reads MNHNY; CDR2 reads SVGAGI (reference sequence). V lost 1 base to trimming and J lost 4 bases, with 10 bases between them. This CDR3 contains 14 residues. The CDR3 DNA reads TGTGCCAGCAGTTACTTGGTCGGGGGCTATGGCTACACCTTC. Translating gives CASSYLVGGYGYTF.

V usage is TRBV28 and J usage is TRBJ2-5; perhaps TRBD2 as D (6 bases). The CDR3 has 14 residues. Trimming removed 5 bases at V and 2 bases at J, with 12 bases between. CDR1 and CDR2 from the germline V gene are MDHEN and SYDVKM. The CDR3 coding sequence is TGTGCCAGCAGTCCCCCGGGAGAACAAGAGACCCAGTACTTC. The encoded protein is CASSPPGEQETQYF.